Following are 32 T cell receptor beta chains from one sample sequenced in a study of Graves' ophthalmopathy and Graves' hyperthyroidism. The TCR beta CDR3 regions underwent amplification from RNA transcripts. HTBI-primed RT-PCR formed the first round, and a multiplex PCR formed the second. TCRdb re-analysed the multiplex PCR reads in MiXCR, keeping a single row per CDR3 protein. The table lists 230,000 or so distinct CDR3 sequences, around 50% of them singletons. Sequenced: peripheral blood. The receptor set was obtained from an adult man with Graves' ophthalmopathy.

The chain recombines TRBV7-2 with TRBJ2-2, with a weak D call TRBD2 (5 bases). The CDR3 loop spans 19 amino acids. Germline CDR1 is SGHTA and CDR2 is FQGNSA. V shed 5 bases and J shed 3 bases, with 25 bases lying between them. CDR3 DNA sequence: TGTGCCAGCAGCCAAGAGAGACCTCCGGCCATGGGAGACACCGGGGAGCTGTTTTTT. Translating it yields CASSQERPPAMGDTGELFF.

V is TRBV5-8 and J is TRBJ2-7; 7 nucleotides agree with TRBD2. The CDR3 extends over 13 amino acids. J gave up 2 bases and V 4 bases, and 3 bases lay outside the gene matches. Germline V CDR1 and CDR2: SGHTS, YDEGEE. CDR3 DNA sequence: TGTGCCAGCAGCAAAGGACTAGCCTACGAGCAGTACTTC. Encoded protein: CASSKGLAYEQYF.

The rearrangement joins TRBV10-3 to TRBJ1-6; 9 bases line up with TRBD1. CDR3 length equals 14 residues. Germline assignment: CDR1 ENHRY and CDR2 SYGVKD. Losses at the gene ends were 10 bases for V and 7 bases for J; bases not matched to a gene: 8. The CDR3 loop is CASWGTGYNSPLHF. CDR3 coding DNA: TGTGCCAGCTGGGGGACAGGGTACAATTCACCCCTCCACTTT.

This clonotype was counted at least ten times. The DNA of the CDR3 is TGCAGCGCCTATGTACAGGGGGCATATGAGCAGTACTTC. Translating it yields CSAYVQGAYEQYF. The chain has TRBV29-1 and TRBJ2-7; 9 bases agree with TRBD1. Trimming removed 7 bases from V and 7 bases from J; junction bases left unmatched: 11. This CDR3 has 13 residues. Germline V gene data show CDR1 as SQVTM and CDR2 as ANQGSEA.

The V call is TRBV7-8, the J call TRBJ2-7; 7 nucleotides align to TRBD1. V shed 5 bases and J 4 bases; nucleotides not matched to a gene: 8. CDR3 size: 14 residues. In germline, CDR1 is SGHVS, CDR2 FQNEAQ. CDR3 coding DNA: TGTGCCAGCAGCCGGGACAGTCCAAGGTACGAGCAGTACTTC. This codes for CASSRDSPRYEQYF.

The V gene is TRBV10-3, the J gene TRBJ2-7; 7 nucleotides align to TRBD2. V lost 10 bases to trimming and J lost 1 base; unmatched junction nucleotides: 16. Per germline, CDR1 ENHRY and CDR2 SYGVKD. This CDR3 has 16 residues. CDR3 sequence reads: CASSPLIAGPSYEQYF. CDR3 DNA sequence: TGTGCCAGCAGCCCCCTAATAGCGGGCCCTTCCTACGAGCAGTACTTC.

The J gene is TRBJ2-2, the V gene TRBV19; TRBD1 agrees at 9 bases. Per germline, CDR1 LNHDA and CDR2 SQIVND (reference sequence). V was clipped by 7 bases and J by 4 bases; unmatched bases: 13. This CDR3 contains 17 residues. CDR3 loop: CASTQRPGQGFTGELFF. The CDR3 nucleotides are TGTGCCAGTACCCAAAGACCGGGACAGGGTTTCACCGGGGAGCTGTTTTTT.

This clonotype was detected a few times. The J gene is TRBJ1-1, the V gene TRBV12-3 or TRBV12-4, with D tentatively TRBD1 (5 bases). Trimming shortened V by 6 bases and J by 7 bases, and 12 bases separated the two germline ends. The CDR3 is made up of 12 amino acids. The CDR3 DNA sequence: TGTGCCAGCAGCCAACAGGATAATGAAGCTTTCTTT. Protein sequence: CASSQQDNEAFF.

The chain links TRBV5-6 to TRBJ2-7; D gene ambiguous. Germline V gene sequence: CDR1 SGHDT, CDR2 YYEEEE. The CDR3 runs to 14 residues. V was shortened by 0 bases and J by 7 bases, with 14 bases between the two germline ends. The CDR3 bases are TGTGCCAGCAGCTTGGTGGACCCCATTCAGGAGCAGTACTTC. Its protein product is CASSLVDPIQEQYF.

J is TRBJ1-5 and V is TRBV25-1; a possible D gene is TRBD1 (6 bases). With 4 bases removed from V and 4 bases from J, the gap between germline ends came to 14 bases. Looked up from germline, CDR1 is MGHDK and CDR2 is SYGVNS. The CDR3 length is 15 residues. CDR3 residues: CASSGRGPLNQPQHF. The DNA of the CDR3 is TGTGCCAGCAGTGGCAGGGGTCCCCTAAATCAGCCCCAGCATTTT.

V usage is TRBV2 and J usage is TRBJ2-5; D unresolved. The CDR3 contains 12 residues. Trimming stripped 6 bases from V and 0 bases from J, with 5 bases between. Germline CDR1 reads SNHLY; CDR2 reads FYNNEI. The CDR3 DNA is TGTGCCAGCAGACTGTACCAAGAGACCCAGTACTTC. Residues: CASRLYQETQYF.

This clonotype appeared once. This chain connects TRBV5-6 to TRBJ1-5; the D gene is possibly TRBD1 (5 bases). V was trimmed by 3 bases and J by 0 bases, leaving 10 bases between them. Germline V gene data show CDR1 as SGHDT and CDR2 as YYEEEE. This CDR3 is 15 amino acids long. The CDR3 sequence: CASSSQDYSNQPQHF. In nucleotides, the CDR3 is TGTGCCAGCAGCTCACAGGATTATAGCAATCAGCCCCAGCATTTT.

This clonotype was observed a single time. The CDR3 here is CASSAGNYPGSPLHF. DNA of the CDR3: TGTGCCAGCAGTGCGGGGAACTACCCGGGTTCACCCCTCCACTTT. This chain joins TRBV2 and TRBJ1-6, with D unclear. The CDR3 length is 15 residues. Deletions cut 4 bases from V and 9 bases from J, with 16 bases between. The germline V gene encodes CDR1 SNHLY and CDR2 FYNNEI.

This chain links TRBV24-1 with TRBJ2-7; no firm D call. V was trimmed by 3 bases and J by 4 bases, leaving 6 bases between them. CDR1 is KGHDR, CDR2 SFDVKD, per germline. This CDR3 is built from 12 residues. Here the CDR3 reads CATSDGNYEQYF. The CDR3 DNA reads as TGTGCCACCAGTGATGGGAATTACGAGCAGTACTTC.

The chain combines TRBV6-1 with TRBJ1-5; tentatively, D is TRBD1 (6 bases). V was trimmed by 6 bases and J by 7 bases, leaving 10 bases between them. This CDR3 has 12 residues. Germline V lookup: CDR1 MNHNS, CDR2 SASEGT. CDR3 nucleotide sequence: TGTGCCAGCAGGATACAGGGCCAGCCCCAGCATTTT. Its translation: CASRIQGQPQHF.

The J gene is TRBJ2-2, the V gene TRBV7-9; a possible D gene is TRBD1 (5 bases). The CDR3 covers 16 residues. Trimming stripped 4 bases from V and 1 base from J, with 13 bases between. CDR1 is SEHNR and CDR2 is FQNEAQ in the germline V gene (reference sequence). The CDR3 DNA is TGTGCCAGCAGCTCAGGTGGACACGTGAACACCGGGGAGCTGTTTTTT. Encoded protein: CASSSGGHVNTGELFF.

The rearrangement links TRBV7-8 to TRBJ2-3; D unresolved. The CDR3 covers 12 residues. V was clipped by 1 base and J by 5 bases, with 4 bases between them. From germline, CDR1 is SGHVS and CDR2 FQNEAQ. The CDR3 here is CASSLVGDTQYF. CDR3 nucleotides: TGTGCCAGCAGCTTAGTTGGAGATACGCAGTATTTT.

The chain uses TRBV28 and TRBJ1-5; weak D call: TRBD1 (5 bases). V was cut by 2 bases and J by 5 bases, with 10 bases left in between. The CDR3 is 14 residues long. Germline-derived CDR1 and CDR2 are MDHEN and SYDVKM. The DNA for the CDR3 is TGTGCCAGCAGTTTAGGGACCGGATATCAGCCCCAGCATTTT. It yields the protein CASSLGTGYQPQHF. The full variable domain, with the rest looked up from reference TRBV28 and TRBJ1-5, is DVKVTQSSRYLVKRTGEKVFLECVQDMDHENMFWYRQDPGLGLRLIYFSYDVKMKEKGDIPEGYSVSREKKERFSLILESASTNQTSMYLCASSLGTGYQPQHFGDGTRLSIL.

The J gene is TRBJ2-7, the V gene TRBV7-2; D might be TRBD2 (6 bases). Trimming pared 1 base from V and 4 bases from J, leaving 14 bases between. Germline assignment: CDR1 SGHTA and CDR2 FQGNSA. The CDR3 is 15 amino acids. CDR3 nucleotide sequence: TGTGCCAGCAGCTTAGGCGGGGCGCATAAGTACGAGCAGTACTTC. Translated: CASSLGGAHKYEQYF.

This clonotype has only a few counts. The chain couples TRBV5-4 to TRBJ2-5; TRBD1 might be the D (6 bases). The germline V gene encodes CDR1 SGHNT and CDR2 YYREEE (reference sequence). The CDR3 has 13 amino acids. V was cut by 4 bases and J by 4 bases, with 11 bases left in between. The CDR3 nucleotides are TGTGCCAGCAGCACTGGACAGCGAGAGACCCAGTACTTC. It translates to CASSTGQRETQYF.

V gene TRBV24-1 combines with J gene TRBJ2-7; TRBD1 matches 8 bases. Germline trimming cut 11 bases from V and 2 bases from J; bases unmatched to any gene: 13. The CDR3 runs to 15 residues. In germline, CDR1 is KGHDR, CDR2 SFDVKD. The CDR3 spells CASRAAGTGPYEQYF. CDR3 in DNA: TGTGCCAGCAGAGCCGCCGGGACAGGACCCTACGAGCAGTACTTC.

This clonotype was picked up a small number of times. This chain links TRBV13 with TRBJ2-5, with a possible D match to TRBD2 (6 bases). V lost 6 bases and J 9 bases, leaving 17 bases between the germline ends. This CDR3 comprises 13 residues. Germline CDR1 reads PRHDT; CDR2 reads FYEKMQ (reference sequence). The CDR3 DNA follows: TGTGCCAGCAGTTTGACTAGGGTCGGGGCCCAGTACTTC. Translating gives CASSLTRVGAQYF.

There are many counts of this clonotype. V usage is TRBV7-9 and J usage is TRBJ2-6; D is tentatively TRBD1 or TRBD2 (5 bases each). The CDR3 length is 17 residues. Germline CDR1 is SEHNR and CDR2 is FQNEAQ (reference sequence). V lost 5 bases and J lost 0, with 14 bases in between. Written as DNA, the CDR3 is TGTGCCAGCAGCATCCCGGGACCGAGCTCTGGGGCCAACGTCCTGACTTTC. Its protein product is CASSIPGPSSGANVLTF.

The chain combines TRBV20-1 with TRBJ2-5, with TRBD2 as a possible D gene (5 bases). CDR1 and CDR2 from the germline V gene are DFQATT and SNEGSKA (reference sequence). This CDR3 is built from 12 residues. Trimming removed 2 bases at V and 4 bases at J, with 8 bases between. The CDR3 DNA is TGCAGTGCTAGAAGGACTGCAGAGACCCAGTACTTC. Its translation is CSARRTAETQYF.

This chain joins TRBV19 and TRBJ1-1, with 7 bases fitting TRBD1. CDR3 length equals 16 residues. Germline loops: CDR1 LNHDA, CDR2 SQIVND (reference sequence). The V and J ends lost 5 bases and 3 bases, in that order; junction bases with no gene match: 12. For the CDR3, the DNA is TGTGCCAGTAGTGTTAGAACCGGGACAGTGGACACTGAAGCTTTCTTT. It specifies CASSVRTGTVDTEAFF. Drawing the rest from reference TRBV19 and TRBJ1-1, the complete variable domain is DGGITQSPKYLFRKEGQNVTLSCEQNLNHDAMYWYRQDPGQGLRLIYYSQIVNDFQKGDIAEGYSVSREKKESFPLTVTSAQKNPTAFYLCASSVRTGTVDTEAFFGQGTRLTVV.

This clonotype has at least ten counts. The CDR3, as DNA: TGCAGTGCTAAAGGAAGGGGGAGCTACGAGCAGTACTTC. It yields the protein CSAKGRGSYEQYF. The V gene is TRBV20-1, the J gene TRBJ2-7; weak D call: TRBD1 (6 bases). There are 13 residues in the CDR3. V lost 4 bases and J lost 3, with 13 bases in between. CDR1 and CDR2 from the germline V gene are DFQATT and SNEGSKA (reference sequence).

This clonotype came up many times. For the CDR3, the DNA is TGTGCCACCAGTGATTTGCGAGTGATCAACTATGGCTACACCTTC. Protein product: CATSDLRVINYGYTF. This chain links TRBV24-1 with TRBJ1-2; no firm D call. The length of the CDR3 is 15 residues. V lost 0 bases and J lost 2, with 9 bases in between. Germline V gene sequence: CDR1 KGHDR, CDR2 SFDVKD.

This clonotype was detected a few times. CDR3 sequence (DNA): TGCAGTGCCATTCCGGGACAGGGGAGAGGTGGCGAGCAGTACTTC. As protein: CSAIPGQGRGGEQYF. The V and J genes are TRBV20-1 and TRBJ2-7; TRBD1 matches 10 bases. The CDR3 is 15 residues long. The germline gives CDR1 DFQATT, CDR2 SNEGSKA (reference sequence). V lost 6 bases to trimming and J lost 6 bases; unmatched junction nucleotides: 14.

J is TRBJ2-7 and V is TRBV18; D perhaps matches TRBD2 (5 bases). Germline CDR1 and CDR2: KGHSH and LQKENI. This CDR3 comprises 15 residues. Trimming removed 1 base at V and 4 bases at J, with 14 bases between. This chain's CDR3 is CASSPRLAEKYEQYF. The CDR3 bases are TGTGCCAGCTCACCACGGCTAGCCGAGAAGTACGAGCAGTACTTC.

In this sample, this clonotype turned up a few times. The V and J genes are TRBV11-2 and TRBJ2-5, with 9 bases lining up with TRBD2. This CDR3 has 15 amino acids. Germline V CDR1 and CDR2: SGHAT, FQNNGV. V dropped 6 bases and J dropped 3; count of bases not matched to a gene: 8. For the CDR3, the DNA is TGTGCCAGCAGTGAAGCACGCGGGGGGGAAGAGACCCAGTACTTC. Translating it yields CASSEARGGEETQYF.

This clonotype was detected a few times. V gene TRBV24-1 combines with J gene TRBJ2-5; tentatively, D is TRBD1 or TRBD2 (6 bases each). Per the germline V gene, CDR1 is KGHDR and CDR2 is SFDVKD. This CDR3 spans 16 amino acids. The ends were cut back, 4 bases at V and 4 bases at J, with 18 bases in the middle. This CDR3 is CATSDSSGLGAETQYF. The DNA of the CDR3 is TGTGCCACCAGTGACTCTTCGGGACTGGGGGCAGAGACCCAGTACTTC.

This chain joins TRBV2 and TRBJ2-7, with D perhaps matching TRBD1 (5 bases). Per germline, CDR1 SNHLY and CDR2 FYNNEI. The CDR3 consists of 14 residues. The V end lost 7 bases, the J end lost 0 bases, and 13 bases lay between the germline ends. In nucleotides, the CDR3 is TGTGCCAGCAAGGTGGACAACTACTCCTACGAGCAGTACTTC. Its translation: CASKVDNYSYEQYF.